One and the same sample provided the 21 T cell receptor beta chains below, sequenced in a study of T cell changes during pregnancy in multiple sclerosis. Some clones are missing from TCRdb's copy, which holds only in-frame ones; the method was immunoSEQ multiplex PCR. The sample carries 60,000 or so clones, around 92% recorded once. Material: peripheral blood, obtained in the first trimester of pregnancy. The receptors here all came from a female donor with multiple sclerosis, enrolled in a pregnancy study.

This clone was picked up a small number of times. The chain joins TRBV7-9 to TRBJ1-2; D gene ambiguous. Per germline, CDR1 SEHNR and CDR2 FQNEAQ (reference sequence). The germline V and J ends were trimmed by 1 base and 3 bases, with 6 bases remaining between them. The length of the CDR3 is 13 residues. As DNA, the CDR3 is TGTGCCAGCAGCTTAGGGGCCTACTATGGCTACACCTTC. Amino acid sequence: CASSLGAYYGYTF.

The chain couples TRBV4-3 to TRBJ2-2; TRBD2 matches at 13 bases. The CDR3 extends over 20 amino acids. Trimming at V came to 3 bases and at J to 1 base, leaving 11 bases not matched to a gene. Germline CDR1 is LGHNA and CDR2 is YSLEER. The CDR3 sequence is CASSQLIGTSGALNTGELFF. The CDR3 DNA sequence: TGCGCCAGCAGCCAGTTAATCGGGACTAGCGGGGCCTTGAACACCGGGGAGCTGTTTTTT.

The chain employs TRBV11-1 and TRBJ2-5; D gene uncertain. Trimming took off 1 base at V and 5 bases at J, with 11 bases between the two ends. CDR1 and CDR2 (germline): SGHAT, FQDESV (reference sequence). This CDR3 is 14 amino acids long. In DNA, the CDR3 is TGTGCCAGCAGCTTAGGGGCCCCACCCGAGACCCAGTACTTC. Amino acids: CASSLGAPPETQYF.

This sequence joins TRBV6-5 and TRBJ2-1, with 7 bases lining up with TRBD2. This CDR3 is 15 amino acids long. CDR1 and CDR2 from the germline V gene are MNHEY and SVGAGI. V dropped 5 bases and J dropped 1; count of bases not matched to a gene: 5. Here the CDR3 reads CASSQSGGSYNEQFF. CDR3 DNA: TGTGCCAGCAGTCAATCCGGGGGGTCCTACAATGAGCAGTTCTTC.

This clone was detected only a few times. The chain carries TRBV5-5 and TRBJ1-1, with D unresolved. V was cut by 4 bases and J by 7 bases, with 14 bases left in between. The CDR3 is made up of 13 amino acids. The germline CDR1 and CDR2 sequences are SGHKS and YYEKEE (reference sequence). The CDR3 here is CASSQIPRDEAFF. The CDR3 region has the DNA TGTGCCAGCAGCCAAATCCCGAGGGATGAAGCTTTCTTT.

The CDR3 DNA reads as TGTGCCAGTAGTGAGACAGGGGGCGCGGCAGTACGCTATGGCTACACCTTC. Its protein is CASSETGGAAVRYGYTF. The rearrangement links TRBV19 to TRBJ1-2, with TRBD1 identical over 10 bases. Germline V gene sequence: CDR1 LNHDA, CDR2 SQIVND (reference sequence). CDR3 length: 17 amino acids. V shed 5 bases, J shed 4 bases, and the junction held 13 bases outside the gene matches.

The V and J genes are TRBV2 and TRBJ1-5; weak D call: TRBD1 (5 bases). V was cut by 8 bases and J by 7 bases, with 15 bases left in between. CDR3 length: 13 residues. Germline lookup yields CDR1 SNHLY and CDR2 FYNNEI. The CDR3 coding sequence is TGTGCCAGCTCGGGGGTTGTTGGACAGCCCCAGCATTTT. Amino acid sequence: CASSGVVGQPQHF.

The chain combines TRBV7-6 with TRBJ2-7, with 7 bases identical to TRBD1. CDR3 size: 14 residues. The junction had 5 bases not matched to a gene; V was cut back by 0 bases and J by 6 bases. CDR1 SGHVS and CDR2 FNYEAQ come from the germline V gene. CDR3: CASSLADRAREQYF. CDR3 coding DNA: TGTGCCAGCAGCTTAGCAGACAGGGCACGCGAGCAGTACTTC.

V gene TRBV7-2 combines with J gene TRBJ1-2, with a possible D match to TRBD1 (5 bases). Looked up from germline, CDR1 is SGHTA and CDR2 is FQGNSA. The CDR3 has 14 amino acids. Trimming pared 5 bases from V and 6 bases from J, leaving 16 bases between. The CDR3: CASSVGTGWDGYTF. The CDR3 region has the DNA TGTGCCAGCAGCGTAGGGACGGGATGGGATGGCTACACCTTC.

The gene calls are TRBV6-5 and TRBJ1-1; D is possibly TRBD1 (5 bases). CDR3 length: 15 residues. From germline, CDR1 is MNHEY and CDR2 SVGAGI. V was shortened by 1 base and J by 0 bases, with 9 bases between the two germline ends. The DNA for the CDR3 is TGTGCCAGCAGTTACTGGGGCAATCTGAACACTGAAGCTTTCTTT. This codes for CASSYWGNLNTEAFF.

The rearrangement links TRBV2 to TRBJ2-1; a weak D match, TRBD2 (5 bases). The V and J ends lost 5 bases and 14 bases respectively, with 19 bases between them. The germline V gene has CDR1 SNHLY and CDR2 FYNNEI. The CDR3 sequence is 13 residues long. For the CDR3, the DNA is TGTGCCAGCAGTCCCCTGGCCTCCCGGGGAAAGTTCTTC. Residues: CASSPLASRGKFF.

The genes are TRBV25-1 and TRBJ1-2; 7 bases map to TRBD1. The CDR3 is made up of 13 amino acids. CDR1 MGHDK and CDR2 SYGVNS come from the germline V gene. J was trimmed by 5 bases and V by 7 bases; bases with no gene match: 7. The CDR3 coding sequence is TGTGCCAGCACTCCGGGGACAGCTTATGGCTACACCTTC. It translates to CASTPGTAYGYTF.

This chain connects TRBV6-1 to TRBJ1-2; 9 bases match TRBD1. The CDR3 has 13 residues. The germline V gene encodes CDR1 MNHNS and CDR2 SASEGT. With 7 bases clipped from V and 12 bases from J, the junction kept 12 bases outside the gene matches. CDR3 sequence reads: CASTPKRDRADTF. Written as DNA, the CDR3 is TGTGCCAGCACCCCGAAGAGGGACAGGGCTGACACCTTC.

This sequence joins TRBV9 and TRBJ2-4, with 7 bases matching TRBD2. CDR1 is SGDLS, CDR2 YYNGEE, per germline. The ends lost 0 bases at V and 8 bases at J; junction bases unmatched: 5. This CDR3 comprises 14 residues. The CDR3 DNA reads as TGTGCCAGCAGCGTAGTCCCCCGGGGGGACATTCAGTACTTC. This encodes CASSVVPRGDIQYF.

The rearrangement links TRBV11-3 to TRBJ2-3, with 8 bases lining up with TRBD2. CDR3 length equals 15 residues. Germline V CDR1 and CDR2: SGHNT, YENEEA. V lost 1 base, J lost 3 bases, and 3 bases stayed unmatched. CDR3 residues: CASSLAGGATDTQYF. For the CDR3, the DNA is TGTGCCAGCAGCTTAGCCGGGGGGGCAACAGATACGCAGTATTTT.

The sample holds one count of this clone. The genes are TRBV13 and TRBJ1-6, with 8 positions matching TRBD1. The germline gives CDR1 PRHDT, CDR2 FYEKMQ (reference sequence). The junction had 5 bases not matched to a gene; V was cut back by 5 bases and J by 8 bases. The CDR3 is 14 amino acids. The CDR3 protein is CASSRDRGDSPLHF. In DNA, the CDR3 is TGTGCCAGCAGCCGAGACAGGGGAGATTCACCCCTCCACTTT.

The chain carries TRBV5-1 and TRBJ2-2, with TRBD1 matching over 9 bases. Germline CDR1 is SGHRS and CDR2 is YFSETQ. Trimming cost V 5 bases and J 1 base; bases outside gene matches: 9. CDR3 length: 17 amino acids. CDR3 loop: CASRYTPGQGNTGELFF. The CDR3 DNA sequence: TGCGCCAGCAGGTATACTCCGGGACAGGGGAACACCGGGGAGCTGTTTTTT. The whole variable domain, remainder taken from reference TRBV5-1 and TRBJ2-2, is KAGVTQTPRYLIKTRGQQVTLSCSPISGHRSVSWYQQTPGQGLQFLFEYFSETQRNKGNFPGRFSGRQFSNSRSEMNVSTLELGDSALYLCASRYTPGQGNTGELFFGEGSRLTVL.

The CDR3: CASSPLDRRDQPQHF. The CDR3 DNA reads TGTGCCAGCAGTCCCTTGGACAGGAGGGATCAGCCCCAGCATTTT. The V gene is TRBV27, the J gene TRBJ1-5; 7 bases map to TRBD1. V shed 5 bases and J 5 bases; nucleotides not matched to a gene: 9. The CDR3 length is 15 residues. Germline assignment: CDR1 MNHEY and CDR2 SMNVEV (reference sequence).

V and J are TRBV5-6 and TRBJ2-7; no definite D call. Trimming removed 3 bases from V and 1 base from J, with 5 bases in between. The germline gives CDR1 SGHDT, CDR2 YYEEEE. CDR3 length: 12 residues. This CDR3 is CASSSVSYEQYF. The CDR3 DNA reads TGTGCCAGCAGCTCGGTATCCTACGAGCAGTACTTC.

This chain links TRBV2 with TRBJ1-2; 8 nucleotides line up with TRBD1. The CDR3 has 14 amino acids. V gave up 2 bases and J gave up 2 bases; unmatched junction bases: 1. Germline lookup yields CDR1 SNHLY and CDR2 FYNNEI. The CDR3 loop is CASSERTGNYGYTF. The DNA for the CDR3 is TGTGCCAGCAGTGAACGGACAGGGAACTATGGCTACACCTTC.

The gene calls are TRBV5-6 and TRBJ2-3, with D maybe TRBD1 (6 bases). V was shortened by 5 bases and J by 3 bases, with 16 bases between the two germline ends. CDR1 is SGHDT and CDR2 is YYEEEE in the germline V gene. The CDR3 length is 15 residues. CDR3 protein: CASRRWTDKTDTQYF. The DNA of the CDR3 is TGTGCCAGCAGACGGTGGACAGATAAGACAGATACGCAGTATTTT.